Listed here are 21 T cell receptor beta chains from one sample, sequenced in a study of CXCR3-negative and CXCR3-positive naive CD8 T cells. General observations from the study: Relative to CXCR3-negative naive cells, CXCR3-positive naive cells had more hydrophobic TRB CDR3s.

What these receptors recognize is not known. UMI-labeled TRB cDNA libraries were prepared by 5' RACE. TCRdb reprocessed the 5' RACE reads, with one entry per CDR3 protein and no DNA. The specimen's table records about 60,000 distinct CDR3 sequences. Sequenced material: naive CXCR3+ CD8+ T cells from blood. As to subset: CD45RO-CCR7+CD27+CD95- naive CD8+ T cells expressing CXCR3 (TNR3+). All receptors derive from a human donor in good health. Some clones in this sample may be carry-over from other donors' samples.

The chain links TRBV11-2 to TRBJ1-1. CDR1 SGHAT and CDR2 FQNNGV come from the germline V gene. The CDR3 spans 17 residues. The chain's CDR3 is CASSFSYGQLLNTEAFF.

V and J are TRBV7-9 and TRBJ1-2. The CDR3 extends over 13 amino acids. Germline loops: CDR1 SEHNR, CDR2 FQNEAQ (reference sequence). The CDR3 loop reads CASSVGTAYGYTF.

This chain connects TRBV15 to TRBJ2-3; TCRdb picks TRBD1, but there is no DNA to check that call. Germline assignment: CDR1 LNHNV and CDR2 YYDKDF (reference sequence). This CDR3 spans 15 amino acids. The CDR3 here is CATSGSAGAGDTQYF.

The chain recombines TRBV20-1 with TRBJ2-1; the D gene TCRdb calls, TRBD2, cannot be checked with no DNA. Germline CDR1 is DFQATT and CDR2 is SNEGSKA (reference sequence). The CDR3 contains 14 residues. CDR3 loop: CSAQLAGDYNEQFF.

This rearrangement joins TRBV12-3 or TRBV12-4 to TRBJ1-4. The CDR3 runs to 11 residues. The CDR3 sequence: CASSFEEKLFF.

This sequence joins TRBV12-3 or TRBV12-4 and TRBJ2-3. The CDR3 runs 14 residues. The CDR3 sequence: CASSFLGATDTQYF.

The chain couples TRBV7-2 to TRBJ2-5; TCRdb's D call, TRBD1, is unchecked because there is no DNA. The CDR3 runs 15 residues. Germline V gives CDR1 SGHTA, CDR2 FQGNSA. CDR3: CASSFRDPSGETQYF. The full variable domain, with the rest looked up from reference TRBV7-2 and TRBJ2-5, is GAGVSQSPSNKVTEKGKDVELRCDPISGHTALYWYRQSLGQGLEFLIYFQGNSAPDKSGLPSDRFSAERTGGSVSTLTIQRTQQEDSAVYLCASSFRDPSGETQYFGPGTRLLVL.

The chain uses TRBV20-1 and TRBJ2-4. CDR1 is DFQATT and CDR2 is SNEGSKA in the germline V gene (reference sequence). The CDR3 contains 12 residues. CDR3 residues: CSARVEGHIQYF.

The chain links TRBV7-2 to TRBJ2-7; the D call of TRBD1 rests on TCRdb alone, since no DNA is present to check it. The germline CDR1 and CDR2 sequences are SGHTA and FQGNSA. This CDR3 contains 16 residues. CDR3 loop: CASSRSGTGGSYEQYF.

The V and J genes are TRBV19 and TRBJ1-1. This CDR3 has 14 amino acids. Germline V gene lookup returns CDR1 LNHDA and CDR2 SQIVND (reference sequence). The CDR3 sequence: CASSIASGNTEAFF.

The J gene is TRBJ2-7, the V gene TRBV18. From germline, CDR1 is KGHSH and CDR2 LQKENI. There are 14 residues in the CDR3. CDR3 loop: CANSPLSFSYEQYF.

This chain joins TRBV28 and TRBJ2-7; TCRdb returns TRBD1, unconfirmable since there is no DNA. The CDR3 loop spans 14 amino acids. Germline V gene lookup returns CDR1 MDHEN and CDR2 SYDVKM. CDR3 in amino acids: CASSLSPGSYEQYF. The full variable domain, with the rest looked up from reference TRBV28 and TRBJ2-7, is DVKVTQSSRYLVKRTGEKVFLECVQDMDHENMFWYRQDPGLGLRLIYFSYDVKMKEKGDIPEGYSVSREKKERFSLILESASTNQTSMYLCASSLSPGSYEQYFGPGTRLTVT.

The chain recombines TRBV2 with TRBJ1-2; the TRBD1 assignment by TCRdb is unverifiable without DNA. Looked up from germline, CDR1 is SNHLY and CDR2 is FYNNEI. This CDR3 region has 14 residues. CDR3 loop: CASRDPGAGYGYTF.

The chain is built from TRBV29-1 and TRBJ2-7; TCRdb calls TRBD1, which cannot be checked without DNA. The CDR3 covers 14 residues. The germline CDR1 and CDR2 sequences are SQVTM and ANQGSEA. The CDR3 protein is CSVFSGQGPPEQYF.

V usage is TRBV20-1 and J usage is TRBJ1-1; TCRdb names TRBD1, which stays unverified in the absence of DNA. This CDR3 is built from 14 residues. Germline assignment: CDR1 DFQATT and CDR2 SNEGSKA (reference sequence). The CDR3 sequence: CSATPAGSNTEAFF.

The J gene is TRBJ2-7, the V gene TRBV7-8; TCRdb outputs TRBD1, but without DNA this stays unchecked. The CDR3 has 14 amino acids. Germline CDR1 reads SGHVS; CDR2 reads FQNEAQ. The CDR3 protein is CASSSLDSHYEQYF. The full variable domain, its missing parts supplied by reference TRBV7-8 and TRBJ2-7, is GAGVSQSPRYKVAKRGQDVALRCDPISGHVSLFWYQQALGQGPEFLTYFQNEAQLDKSGLPSDRFFAERPEGSVSTLKIQRTQQEDSAVYLCASSSLDSHYEQYFGPGTRLTVT.

J is TRBJ2-1 and V is TRBV7-3; TCRdb selects TRBD2, and the lack of DNA leaves this call unchecked. Germline-derived CDR1 and CDR2 are SGHTA and FQGTGA. This CDR3 region has 16 residues. CDR3 sequence: CASSFGLAPIQNEQFF.

The genes are TRBV20-1 and TRBJ2-7. Germline V lookup: CDR1 DFQATT, CDR2 SNEGSKA (reference sequence). This CDR3 contains 15 residues. CDR3 amino acids: CSARDPRIAPYEQYF.

The chain recombines TRBV20-1 with TRBJ2-1; with no DNA, the TCRdb D assignment of TRBD2 cannot be verified. The CDR3 has 15 residues. Germline CDR1 and CDR2: DFQATT and SNEGSKA (reference sequence). Here the CDR3 reads CSAKGGSGRAEEQFF.

The V and J genes are TRBV7-9 and TRBJ2-3. The CDR3 is 14 amino acids. Germline CDR1 is SEHNR and CDR2 is FQNEAQ (reference sequence). Here the CDR3 reads CASSLRTSGDTQYF.

The V gene is TRBV5-5, the J gene TRBJ2-1; TCRdb's D call of TRBD1 is untestable without DNA. The germline V gene has CDR1 SGHKS and CDR2 YYEKEE (reference sequence). The length of the CDR3 is 15 residues. The CDR3: CASSFRQNVYNEQFF. The complete variable domain, with remaining parts taken from reference TRBV5-5 and TRBJ2-1, reads DAGVTQSPTHLIKTRGQQVTLRCSPISGHKSVSWYQQVLGQGPQFIFQYYEKEERGRGNFPDRFSARQFPNYSSELNVNALLLGDSALYLCASSFRQNVYNEQFFGPGTRLTVL.